This T cell receptor (beta chain) is from a study of tumor-infiltrating lymphocytes in primary liver carcinoma. Study summary: With diameters of about 4 to 11 cm, tumors were stage T1-T3 N0M0.

In regard to this clonotype: The conserved phenylalanine or tryptophan is not found at the CDR3 terminus, so this likely reflects a read error.

V lost 5 bases and J lost 3, with 8 bases in between. CDR1 and CDR2 (germline): MNHNY, SVGAGI (reference sequence). The CDR3 is made up of 13 amino acids. Co-extraction of RNA and DNA was performed on about 18-33 mg of unsorted bulk tissue. A primer in the constant region served to generate TCR beta cDNA from approximately 460 ng of total RNA. Slightly modified ARM-PCR, run as three nested multiplex PCR rounds, produced the TCR beta libraries. Investigators reported that the first two PCR rounds, at 10 to 11 cycles each, used TRBV1-TRBV30 forward primers with a C-beta reverse primer. TCRdb re-called the multiplex PCR reads through MiXCR, storing one row per CDR3 protein. Among 20,000 to 25,000 distinct CDR3 sequences, over 75% were seen once, and the ten largest hold approximately 40%.

J is TRBJ2-1 and V is TRBV6-6; D uncertain. The sample consisted of liver tumor tissue from sampling region 1. Subset in this sample: tumor region T1, superior pole. The receptor was isolated from a woman in her 30s with primary liver carcinoma and hepatitis B virus infection. The CDR3 bases are TGTGCCAGCAGTGCCAGTGGCTACAATGAGCAGTTCTTA. It codes for CASSASGYNEQFL.